The rows below give T cell receptor beta chains drawn from one sample of a study of blood T cell repertoires in COVID-19. Using immunoSEQ multiplex PCR, the repertoire was profiled, and TCRdb retains in-frame clones only, with some absent. The sample carries about 350,000 clones, roughly 87% recorded once. Sequencing used PBMCs or T cells enriched from blood (not recorded which). These TCRs come from a woman aged 25 to 39 who had recovered from COVID-19. The CDR3 runs from the conserved cysteine through the conserved F or W. The D gene is left open where the match is weak. The size field is filled for only some rows; it gives once, few, many or a size class.

v_call: TRBV19
j_call: TRBJ2-1
d_call: -
clone_size: -
cdr3_nt: TGTGCCAGTAGTACGGGGGTACCCTACAATGAGCAGTTCTTC
cdr3_aa: CASSTGVPYNEQFF

v_call: TRBV10-2
j_call: TRBJ1-4
d_call: TRBD1
clone_size: -
cdr3_nt: TGCGCCAGCAGTGAGTCAGGGGGCCGTACGGAAAAACTGTTTTTT
cdr3_aa: CASSESGGRTEKLFF

v_call: TRBV2
j_call: TRBJ1-4
d_call: -
clone_size: -
cdr3_nt: TGTGCCAGCAGTCCTTTGACCGACTTTAATGAAAAACTGTTTTTT
cdr3_aa: CASSPLTDFNEKLFF

v_call: TRBV3-1/TRBV3-2
j_call: TRBJ2-5
d_call: -
clone_size: -
cdr3_nt: TGTGCCAGCAGCCAAGTGGGGAGCGAAGAGACCCAGTACTTC
cdr3_aa: CASSQVGSEETQYF

v_call: TRBV5-4
j_call: TRBJ1-1
d_call: -
clone_size: -
cdr3_nt: TGTGCCAGCAGCTTGGACCTGGCGGGGATGAACACTGAAGCTTTCTTT
cdr3_aa: CASSLDLAGMNTEAFF

v_call: TRBV5-1
j_call: TRBJ2-7
d_call: -
clone_size: -
cdr3_nt: TGCGCCAGCAGCCCTGGACAGAGTCTGTCCAAGCAGTACTTC
cdr3_aa: CASSPGQSLSKQYF

v_call: TRBV28
j_call: TRBJ1-1
d_call: TRBD1
clone_size: -
cdr3_nt: TGTGCCACCTGGGGACAGTCGAACACTGAAGCTTTCTTT
cdr3_aa: CATWGQSNTEAFF

v_call: TRBV23-1
j_call: TRBJ2-1
d_call: TRBD2
clone_size: -
cdr3_nt: TGCGCCAGCAGTCAATGTGGGACTAGCGGGAGCAATGAGCAGTTCTTC
cdr3_aa: CASSQCGTSGSNEQFF

v_call: TRBV24-1
j_call: TRBJ2-1
d_call: TRBD1
clone_size: -
cdr3_nt: TGTGCCACCAGTGACCGGGACAGGGTCAATGAGCAGTTCTTC
cdr3_aa: CATSDRDRVNEQFF

v_call: TRBV5-5
j_call: TRBJ1-2
d_call: -
clone_size: -
cdr3_nt: TGTGCCAGCAGCTTGGGATGGGGAGGGGAAAACTATGGCTACACCTTC
cdr3_aa: CASSLGWGGENYGYTF

v_call: TRBV19
j_call: TRBJ1-3
d_call: -
clone_size: -
cdr3_nt: TGTGCCAGTAGTATCGGGGTCCGACAAGTTAACACCATATATTTT
cdr3_aa: CASSIGVRQVNTIYF

v_call: TRBV29-1
j_call: TRBJ2-1
d_call: TRBD2
clone_size: -
cdr3_nt: TGCAGCGTTTTGGCCAGGACTAGCGTTAATGAGCAGTTCTTC
cdr3_aa: CSVLARTSVNEQFF

v_call: TRBV10-3
j_call: TRBJ2-2
d_call: TRBD1
clone_size: -
cdr3_nt: TGTGCCATCAGGGACAGGGACGGGGAGCTGTTTTTT
cdr3_aa: CAIRDRDGELFF

v_call: TRBV27
j_call: TRBJ1-6
d_call: -
clone_size: once
cdr3_nt: TGTGCCAGCAGTTTATCCAGATATAATTCACCCCTCCACTTT
cdr3_aa: CASSLSRYNSPLHF

v_call: TRBV3-1/TRBV3-2
j_call: TRBJ2-3
d_call: TRBD2
clone_size: -
cdr3_nt: TGTGCCAGCAGCCTCGGACTAGCGTTTCCAGATACGCAGTATTTT
cdr3_aa: CASSLGLAFPDTQYF

v_call: TRBV25-1
j_call: TRBJ1-2
d_call: TRBD1
clone_size: -
cdr3_nt: TGTGCCAGCAGTGGCCCCTCGACAGGGGAAGGCTACACCTTC
cdr3_aa: CASSGPSTGEGYTF

v_call: TRBV27
j_call: TRBJ2-3
d_call: TRBD2
clone_size: -
cdr3_nt: TGTGCCAGCAGTCTTTACCTCCAGACTAGCGGGGGTGCAGATACGCAGTATTTT
cdr3_aa: CASSLYLQTSGGADTQYF

v_call: TRBV10-1
j_call: TRBJ2-3
d_call: -
clone_size: few
cdr3_nt: TGCGCCAGCAGTGGGGCGGACTACACAGATACGCAGTATTTT
cdr3_aa: CASSGADYTDTQYF

v_call: TRBV6-5
j_call: TRBJ2-7
d_call: -
clone_size: -
cdr3_nt: TGTGCCAGCAGTTACGTCGGCGGAGAATCTTACGAGCAGTACTTC
cdr3_aa: CASSYVGGESYEQYF

v_call: TRBV4-1
j_call: TRBJ1-4
d_call: -
clone_size: -
cdr3_nt: TGCGCCAGCAGCCAGGGGGGGATTGAAAAACTGTTTTTT
cdr3_aa: CASSQGGIEKLFF

v_call: TRBV2
j_call: TRBJ1-1
d_call: -
clone_size: -
cdr3_nt: TGTGCCAGCAGTGAACTGGGAGCTGCTGGCACTGAAGCTTTCTTT
cdr3_aa: CASSELGAAGTEAFF

v_call: TRBV9
j_call: TRBJ2-5
d_call: TRBD1
clone_size: -
cdr3_nt: TGTGCCAGCAGCTCGTCGACAGGGGGTTATTGGGAGACCCAGTACTTC
cdr3_aa: CASSSSTGGYWETQYF

v_call: TRBV4-1
j_call: TRBJ1-1
d_call: -
clone_size: -
cdr3_nt: TGCGCCAGCAGCCAAGAGGACACCGATGAAGCTTTCTTT
cdr3_aa: CASSQEDTDEAFF

v_call: TRBV5-8
j_call: TRBJ2-5
d_call: -
clone_size: -
cdr3_nt: TGTGCCAGCAGCTTGAACTTTTTAGAGACCCAGTACTTC
cdr3_aa: CASSLNFLETQYF

v_call: TRBV13
j_call: TRBJ2-3
d_call: TRBD2
clone_size: -
cdr3_nt: TGTGCCAGCAGCTTAGGACCGGGACTAGCGGGGGGAGATACGCAGTATTTT
cdr3_aa: CASSLGPGLAGGDTQYF

v_call: TRBV6-6
j_call: TRBJ2-3
d_call: -
clone_size: -
cdr3_nt: TGTGCCAGCAGCCTGACAGAGACAGATACGCAGTATTTT
cdr3_aa: CASSLTETDTQYF

v_call: TRBV7-8
j_call: TRBJ1-6
d_call: -
clone_size: few
cdr3_nt: TGTGCCAGCAGCTTACGCCAGAATAATTCACCCCTCCACTTT
cdr3_aa: CASSLRQNNSPLHF

v_call: TRBV7-9
j_call: TRBJ2-1
d_call: -
clone_size: once
cdr3_nt: TGTGCCAGCAGCATGTACCGGCCAGGCAATGAGCAGTTCTTC
cdr3_aa: CASSMYRPGNEQFF

v_call: TRBV7-2
j_call: TRBJ2-3
d_call: TRBD2
clone_size: -
cdr3_nt: TGTGCCAGCAGCCAAGAAAGCCGGGGGGGCACAGATACGCAGTATTTT
cdr3_aa: CASSQESRGGTDTQYF

v_call: TRBV28
j_call: TRBJ2-1
d_call: -
clone_size: few
cdr3_nt: TGTGCCAGCAGGCGCTACAATGAGCAGTTCTTC
cdr3_aa: CASRRYNEQFF

v_call: TRBV27
j_call: TRBJ1-1
d_call: -
clone_size: many
cdr3_nt: TGTGCCAGCAGTTTACAGGGGATGAACACTGAAGCTTTCTTT
cdr3_aa: CASSLQGMNTEAFF

v_call: TRBV28
j_call: TRBJ2-7
d_call: -
clone_size: -
cdr3_nt: TGTGCCAGCAGTTCCGGGTCCTATGACGAGCAGTACTTC
cdr3_aa: CASSSGSYDEQYF

v_call: TRBV6-5
j_call: TRBJ2-7
d_call: TRBD2
clone_size: -
cdr3_nt: TGTGCCAGCACGCGGACTAGGTCCTACGAGCAGTACTTC
cdr3_aa: CASTRTRSYEQYF

v_call: TRBV11-1
j_call: TRBJ2-1
d_call: TRBD2
clone_size: -
cdr3_nt: TGTGCCAGCAGTCCTTCTAGCGGGGGTTCCTACAATGAGCAGTTCTTC
cdr3_aa: CASSPSSGGSYNEQFF

v_call: TRBV5-1
j_call: TRBJ1-5
d_call: TRBD1
clone_size: -
cdr3_nt: TGCGCCAGCAGCCCGGGGACAGGGAATCAGCCCCAGCATTTT
cdr3_aa: CASSPGTGNQPQHF

v_call: TRBV11-2
j_call: TRBJ2-3
d_call: -
clone_size: -
cdr3_nt: TGTGCCAGCAGCTTAGGAGCGGCTAGCACAGATACGCAGTATTTT
cdr3_aa: CASSLGAASTDTQYF

v_call: TRBV7-2
j_call: TRBJ2-3
d_call: TRBD2
clone_size: -
cdr3_nt: TGTGCCAGCAGCTTAATGGCTAGCGGTAAATTTAGCACAGATACGCAGTATTTT
cdr3_aa: CASSLMASGKFSTDTQYF

v_call: TRBV5-4
j_call: TRBJ2-7
d_call: -
clone_size: -
cdr3_nt: TGTGCCAGCAGCTTGATTGGAGGGGCATCCTACGAGCAGTACTTC
cdr3_aa: CASSLIGGASYEQYF

v_call: TRBV5-1
j_call: TRBJ1-2
d_call: -
clone_size: -
cdr3_nt: TGCGCCAGCAGCATTCAGGCGACTACCTATGGCTACACCTTC
cdr3_aa: CASSIQATTYGYTF

v_call: TRBV11-2
j_call: TRBJ2-3
d_call: -
clone_size: -
cdr3_nt: TGTGCCAGCAGCTTAGGACGGGAAGTAGATACGCAGTATTTT
cdr3_aa: CASSLGREVDTQYF

v_call: TRBV19
j_call: TRBJ2-7
d_call: -
clone_size: -
cdr3_nt: TGTGCCAGTAGTATAGGAGGGAATCGGCACGAGCAGTACTTC
cdr3_aa: CASSIGGNRHEQYF

v_call: TRBV19
j_call: TRBJ1-1
d_call: -
clone_size: -
cdr3_nt: TGTGCCAGTAGTATATCCCTCACTGAAGCTTTCTTT
cdr3_aa: CASSISLTEAFF

v_call: TRBV29-1
j_call: TRBJ2-7
d_call: -
clone_size: once
cdr3_nt: TGCAGCGTTGTGTCCCAGGGTAACTCCGAGCAGTACTTC
cdr3_aa: CSVVSQGNSEQYF

v_call: TRBV5-1
j_call: TRBJ2-2
d_call: TRBD1
clone_size: -
cdr3_nt: TGCGCCAGCAGCTGGTCGGGACAGGGGAACACCGGGGAGCTGTTTTTT
cdr3_aa: CASSWSGQGNTGELFF

v_call: TRBV12-3/TRBV12-4
j_call: TRBJ1-1
d_call: -
clone_size: -
cdr3_nt: TGTGCCAGCAGTTTAGAACAGGCCGGGGCTTTCTTT
cdr3_aa: CASSLEQAGAFF

v_call: TRBV4-1
j_call: TRBJ2-7
d_call: TRBD2
clone_size: -
cdr3_nt: TGCGCCAGCAGCTTCCGAGGGACTAGCGGGAGCTACGAGCAGTACTTC
cdr3_aa: CASSFRGTSGSYEQYF

v_call: TRBV6-5
j_call: TRBJ2-3
d_call: -
clone_size: few
cdr3_nt: TGTGCCAGCAGTCCCACGGGTAACACAGATACGCAGTATTTT
cdr3_aa: CASSPTGNTDTQYF

v_call: TRBV3-1/TRBV3-2
j_call: TRBJ1-2
d_call: -
clone_size: -
cdr3_nt: TGTGCCAGCAGGGGGGGAACAAGAGTCTATGGCTACACCTTC
cdr3_aa: CASRGGTRVYGYTF

v_call: TRBV29-1
j_call: TRBJ1-1
d_call: -
clone_size: -
cdr3_nt: TGCAGCGTCGTAGGACAGAACACTGAAGCTTTCTTT
cdr3_aa: CSVVGQNTEAFF

v_call: TRBV24-1
j_call: TRBJ2-1
d_call: -
clone_size: once
cdr3_nt: TGTGCCACCAGTGATTTGGGGCTCTACAATGAGCAGTTCTTC
cdr3_aa: CATSDLGLYNEQFF

v_call: TRBV5-6
j_call: TRBJ1-2
d_call: TRBD1
clone_size: -
cdr3_nt: TGTGCCAGCAGCTTAGGGACAGGAGCAAACTATGGCTACACCTTC
cdr3_aa: CASSLGTGANYGYTF

v_call: TRBV7-2
j_call: TRBJ1-1
d_call: -
clone_size: -
cdr3_nt: TGTGCCAGCAGCTGGACGGGGGGCAGCGCTGAAGCTTTCTTT
cdr3_aa: CASSWTGGSAEAFF

v_call: TRBV5-4
j_call: TRBJ2-1
d_call: TRBD2
clone_size: -
cdr3_nt: TGTGCCAGCAGCTCGGGGACTAGCGAGCGCGATGAGCAGTTCTTC
cdr3_aa: CASSSGTSERDEQFF